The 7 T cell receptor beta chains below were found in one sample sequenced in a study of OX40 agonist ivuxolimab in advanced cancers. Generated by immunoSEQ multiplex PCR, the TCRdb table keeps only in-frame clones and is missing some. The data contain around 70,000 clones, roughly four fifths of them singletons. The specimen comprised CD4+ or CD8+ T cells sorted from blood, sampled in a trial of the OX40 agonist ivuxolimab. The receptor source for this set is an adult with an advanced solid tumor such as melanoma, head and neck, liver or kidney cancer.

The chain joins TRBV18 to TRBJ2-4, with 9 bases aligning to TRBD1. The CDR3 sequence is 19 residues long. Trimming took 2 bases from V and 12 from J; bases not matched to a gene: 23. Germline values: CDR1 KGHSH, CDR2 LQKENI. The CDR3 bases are TGTGCCAGCTCACCATACCTGTCCGGAGACAGGGGGGCGACTGTCGGTCAGTACTTC. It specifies CASSPYLSGDRGATVGQYF.

CDR3 sequence reads: CASSLGGSRGTGELFF. For the CDR3, the DNA is TGCGCCAGCAGCTTGGGGGGTAGCCGTGGCACCGGGGAGCTGTTTTTT. The rearrangement uses TRBV5-1 and TRBJ2-2; D uncertain. Germline loops: CDR1 SGHRS, CDR2 YFSETQ. The CDR3 extends over 16 amino acids. The V end lost 0 bases, the J end lost 4 bases, and 13 bases lay between the germline ends.

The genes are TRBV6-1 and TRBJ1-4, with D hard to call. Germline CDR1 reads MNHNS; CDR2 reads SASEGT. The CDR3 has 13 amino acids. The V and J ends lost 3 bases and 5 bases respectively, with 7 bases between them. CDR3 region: CASSDVRNEKLFF. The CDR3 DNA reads TGTGCCAGCAGTGATGTCAGAAATGAAAAACTGTTTTTT.

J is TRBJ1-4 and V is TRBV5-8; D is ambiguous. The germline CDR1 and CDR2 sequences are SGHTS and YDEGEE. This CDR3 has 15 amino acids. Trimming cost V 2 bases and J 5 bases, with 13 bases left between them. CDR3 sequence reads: CASSFGGLTNEKLFF. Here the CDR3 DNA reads TGTGCCAGCAGCTTTGGAGGACTGACAAATGAAAAACTGTTTTTT. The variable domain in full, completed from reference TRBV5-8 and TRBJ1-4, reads EAGVTQSPTHLIKTRGQQATLRCSPISGHTSVYWYQQALGLGLQFLLWYDEGEERNRGNFPPRFSGRQFPNYSSELNVNALELEDSALYLCASSFGGLTNEKLFFGSGTQLSVL.

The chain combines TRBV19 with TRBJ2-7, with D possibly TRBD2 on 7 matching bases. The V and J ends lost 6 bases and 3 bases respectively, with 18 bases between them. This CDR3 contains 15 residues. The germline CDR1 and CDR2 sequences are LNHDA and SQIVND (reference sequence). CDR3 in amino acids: CASRPPGGARYEQYF. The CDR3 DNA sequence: TGTGCCAGTAGGCCCCCGGGGGGCGCCCGCTACGAGCAGTACTTC.

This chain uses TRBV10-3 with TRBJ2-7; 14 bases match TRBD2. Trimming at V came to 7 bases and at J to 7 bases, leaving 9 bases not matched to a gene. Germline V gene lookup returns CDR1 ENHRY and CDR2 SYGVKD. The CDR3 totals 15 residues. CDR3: CAIKNGTSGGPEQYF. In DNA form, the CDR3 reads TGTGCCATCAAGAACGGGACTAGCGGGGGCCCAGAGCAGTACTTC.

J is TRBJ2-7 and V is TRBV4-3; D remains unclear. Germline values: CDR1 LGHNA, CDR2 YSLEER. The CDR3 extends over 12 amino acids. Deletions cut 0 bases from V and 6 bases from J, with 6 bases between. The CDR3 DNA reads TGCGCCAGCAGCCAAGATTCTGGCGAGCAGTACTTC. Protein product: CASSQDSGEQYF.